This TCR beta chain was documented in a study of cytomegalovirus exposure and HLA in healthy donors. Study overall: Falling in the Caucasian-associated ancestry cluster were 80% to 85% of around 370 genotyped donors.

The germline gives CDR1 SNHLY, CDR2 FYNNEI. Trimming removed 6 bases at V and 6 bases at J, with 17 bases between. The CDR3 loop spans 15 amino acids. This clone appeared a few times. The PCR made use of 60 Vbeta and 13 Jbeta primers. Assay: immunoSEQ multiplex PCR; the TCRdb copy retains only in-frame clones and omits some. The table lists approximately 190,000 clones, roughly 70% of them singletons. The rearrangement links TRBV2 to TRBJ1-4; D not certain. The origin of this receptor is a woman aged 30 to 39 in good health and CMV-seronegative. Sequenced input: PBMCs. The CDR3 here is CASRISGNYHEKLFF. CDR3 DNA: TGTGCCAGCAGGATCTCCGGGAACTATCATGAAAAACTGTTTTTT.